Below are 18 T cell receptor beta chains sequenced from a single sample in a study of shared clonotypes between healthy human individuals. Assay used: immunoSEQ multiplex PCR; TCRdb lists only in-frame clones, some missing. There are some 2 million clones in the sample; about 95% occur only once, and more than 0.95% lies in the top ten. CD45RO-negative CD8 cells positively selected for CCR7 made up the naive population, which excluded terminally differentiated effector memory CD45RA+ cells. Source material: naive CD8+ T cells sorted from blood. All receptors come from a man in his late teens or twenties in good health.

As regards this clone: At the DNA level, this CDR3 is encoded by other sequences in the same sample as well. CDR3 DNA sequence: TGTGCCAGCAGTTTAGGACTAGCGGGAGGTAATGAGCAGTTCTTC. This codes for CASSLGLAGGNEQFF. This chain connects TRBV27 to TRBJ2-1; 14 bases map to TRBD2. Trimming removed 2 bases from V and 7 bases from J; junction bases left unmatched: 1. Looked up from germline, CDR1 is MNHEY and CDR2 is SMNVEV (reference sequence). The CDR3 contains 15 residues.

The rearrangement joins TRBV9 to TRBJ2-7, with a tentative D call TRBD2 (5 bases). Germline CDR1 is SGDLS and CDR2 is YYNGEE. The germline V and J ends were trimmed by 0 bases and 2 bases, with 12 bases remaining between them. This CDR3 is built from 15 residues. The CDR3, as DNA: TGTGCCAGCAGCGTAGGGGATAGCGCAACCTACGAGCAGTACTTC. Encoded protein: CASSVGDSATYEQYF.

This clone was seen only once. This rearrangement joins TRBV5-5 to TRBJ2-7; D is tentatively TRBD1 or TRBD2 (5 bases each). This CDR3 is built from 13 residues. V gave up 2 bases and J gave up 5 bases, with 11 bases separating them. Per the germline V gene, CDR1 is SGHKS and CDR2 is YYEKEE (reference sequence). CDR3 residues: CASSFLGVDEQYF. Written as DNA, the CDR3 is TGTGCCAGCAGCTTTTTGGGGGTCGACGAGCAGTACTTC.

Details on this clone: This sample also contains other DNA sequences that code for the same CDR3. This chain joins TRBV19 and TRBJ2-1; D is unresolved. The CDR3 length is 13 residues. Trimming cost V 1 base and J 4 bases, with 5 bases left between them. The germline gives CDR1 LNHDA, CDR2 SQIVND (reference sequence). The CDR3 DNA reads TGTGCCAGTAGTATAGTAGGGTACAATGAGCAGTTCTTC. It specifies CASSIVGYNEQFF.

The rearrangement links TRBV5-1 to TRBJ2-3; 11 bases align to TRBD2. From germline, CDR1 is SGHRS and CDR2 YFSETQ. This CDR3 has 19 amino acids. J gave up 0 bases and V 0 bases, and 9 bases lay outside the gene matches. The CDR3 DNA reads TGCGCCAGCAGCTTGGAAACCCTAGCGGGGGGCACTAGCACAGATACGCAGTATTTT. It translates to CASSLETLAGGTSTDTQYF. The full variable domain, with the rest looked up from reference TRBV5-1 and TRBJ2-3, is KAGVTQTPRYLIKTRGQQVTLSCSPISGHRSVSWYQQTPGQGLQFLFEYFSETQRNKGNFPGRFSGRQFSNSRSEMNVSTLELGDSALYLCASSLETLAGGTSTDTQYFGPGTRLTVL.

The chain combines TRBV28 with TRBJ1-2; tentative D call: TRBD1 (5 bases). This CDR3 spans 14 amino acids. CDR1 and CDR2 from the germline V gene are MDHEN and SYDVKM. The V end lost 3 bases, the J end lost 4 bases, and 12 bases lay between the germline ends. CDR3 DNA: TGTGCCAGCAGTTTCAGGGTAGTCGGCTATGGCTACACCTTC. It yields the protein CASSFRVVGYGYTF.

The chain links TRBV4-3 to TRBJ1-2, with no clear D. Germline CDR1 and CDR2: LGHNA and YSLEER. There are 14 residues in the CDR3. Deletions cut 0 bases from V and 4 bases from J, with 9 bases between. CDR3 loop: CASSQDPGIYGYTF. The CDR3 DNA reads TGCGCCAGCAGCCAAGATCCGGGGATCTATGGCTACACCTTC.

The table lists this clone with a count of one. This sample includes further DNA sequences coding for the same CDR3. The V gene is TRBV29-1, the J gene TRBJ2-3; D might be TRBD1 or TRBD2, each matching 6 bases. Germline CDR1 and CDR2: SQVTM and ANQGSEA. Trimming took 4 bases from V and 3 from J, leaving 8 bases between them. This CDR3 has 12 amino acids. CDR3 amino acids: CSVVGGTDTQYF. The CDR3 nucleotides are TGCAGCGTTGTAGGGGGGACAGATACGCAGTATTTT.

The chain employs TRBV4-2 and TRBJ2-7; 7 bases map to TRBD1. Per germline, CDR1 LGHNA and CDR2 YNFKEQ. The CDR3 is 16 residues long. The V and J ends lost 0 bases and 0 bases, in that order; junction bases with no gene match: 5. The CDR3 nucleotides read TGTGCCAGCAGCCAAGATGCCGGGACAGACTCCTACGAGCAGTACTTC. It yields the protein CASSQDAGTDSYEQYF.

The CDR3 nucleotides read TGTGCCAGCAGCTACTATCATAATCAAGAGACCCAGTACTTC. The encoded protein is CASSYYHNQETQYF. The rearrangement joins TRBV9 to TRBJ2-5; D ambiguous. The CDR3 runs 14 residues. With 4 bases removed from V and 2 bases from J, the gap between germline ends came to 12 bases. CDR1 and CDR2 (germline): SGDLS, YYNGEE.

There are a few counts of this clone. Additional DNA sequences in this sample encode the identical CDR3. The rearrangement joins TRBV5-4 to TRBJ2-7, with a tentative D call TRBD2 (6 bases). From germline, CDR1 is SGHNT and CDR2 YYREEE (reference sequence). V was trimmed by 0 bases and J by 0 bases, leaving 7 bases between them. The CDR3 has 14 residues. The CDR3 region has the DNA TGTGCCAGCAGCTTGGACGGGAGCTCCTACGAGCAGTACTTC. Its protein is CASSLDGSSYEQYF.

The V gene is TRBV5-4, the J gene TRBJ2-7; D may correspond to TRBD1 or TRBD2 (5 bases each). The CDR3 spans 14 residues. Per the germline V gene, CDR1 is SGHNT and CDR2 is YYREEE (reference sequence). With 7 bases removed from V and 5 bases from J, the gap between germline ends came to 19 bases. CDR3 bases: TGTGCCAGCGGGGACGCCCAAGAGGGACACGAGCAGTACTTC. Its translation is CASGDAQEGHEQYF.

This clone was seen a single time. This chain links TRBV12-5 with TRBJ1-1; D unclear. Trimming took 1 base from V and 3 from J, leaving 9 bases between them. The CDR3 sequence is 14 residues long. Germline CDR1 LGHNT, CDR2 FRNRAP. CDR3 amino acids: CASGLEGTDTEAFF. CDR3 sequence (DNA): TGTGCTAGTGGTTTGGAGGGAACGGACACTGAAGCTTTCTTT.

Worth noting for this clone: Other DNA sequences of this sample code for an identical CDR3. V is TRBV6-5 and J is TRBJ2-7; D might be TRBD2 (7 bases). This CDR3 contains 14 residues. V lost 2 bases and J lost 3, with 11 bases in between. Germline V CDR1 and CDR2: MNHEY, SVGAGI. CDR3 sequence (DNA): TGTGCCAGCAGTTACCTAGGGGGGGGCTACGAGCAGTACTTC. Translated: CASSYLGGGYEQYF.

The chain recombines TRBV10-1 with TRBJ2-7, with D hard to call. CDR3 size: 14 residues. The germline V and J ends were trimmed by 0 bases and 0 bases, with 6 bases remaining between them. Germline V gene sequence: CDR1 WNHNN, CDR2 SYGVQD (reference sequence). CDR3 sequence reads: CASSESIGSYEQYF. Here the CDR3 DNA reads TGCGCCAGCAGTGAGTCTATCGGCTCCTACGAGCAGTACTTC.

This clone was counted a few times. Other nucleotide sequences in the sample specify the same CDR3. The chain is built from TRBV10-1 and TRBJ2-7; D remains unclear. The ends were cut back, 0 bases at V and 3 bases at J, with 3 bases in the middle. CDR3 length: 12 amino acids. Germline V lookup: CDR1 WNHNN, CDR2 SYGVQD (reference sequence). Here the CDR3 DNA reads TGCGCCAGCAGTGAGTCCGGCTACGAGCAGTACTTC. Amino acids: CASSESGYEQYF.

As to this clone: At the DNA level, this CDR3 is encoded by other sequences in the same sample as well. The V call is TRBV7-9, the J call TRBJ1-6, with D unclear. CDR1 and CDR2 (germline): SEHNR, FQNEAQ (reference sequence). Deletions cut 3 bases from V and 7 bases from J, with 7 bases between. The CDR3 extends over 13 amino acids. The CDR3 nucleotides read TGTGCCAGCAGCTTGGTGGGAAATTCACCCCTCCACTTT. It codes for CASSLVGNSPLHF.

V gene TRBV13 combines with J gene TRBJ2-2; D unresolved. The CDR3 is 11 residues long. The V end lost 5 bases, the J end lost 7 bases, and 5 bases lay between the germline ends. Germline CDR1 is PRHDT and CDR2 is FYEKMQ (reference sequence). The CDR3 sequence is CASSGNGELFF. The CDR3 nucleotides are TGTGCCAGCAGCGGAAACGGGGAGCTGTTTTTT.